The 15 T cell receptor beta chains presented below share a single source sample, sequenced in a study of T cells after yellow fever vaccination (dated by TCRdb to the late 2010s). The meaning of the sample's treatment or condition label: live attenuated yellow fever vaccine strain. The library was built by means of 5' RACE. The data were produced on an Illumina NovaSeq 6000. TCRdb's own reprocessing of the public reads used fastp at Q25 and MiXCR and kept productive beta chains. Entries are consolidated by CDR3 protein sequence, retaining the most common genes and DNA. The sample profile shows 250,000 to 300,000 distinct CDR3 sequences; about 5.2% of them were found once. Roughly 3% of the sample rests with the top ten. This specimen was CD4+ T cells sorted from PBMCs, taken on the day of the yellow fever booster vaccination. The receptors stem from a man aged 18-30 years who received the YFV17D yellow fever vaccine.

This clonotype was found many times. J is TRBJ2-3 and V is TRBV20-1; D gene unclear. CDR1 is DFQATT and CDR2 is SNEGSKA in the germline V gene (reference sequence). CDR3 length: 14 amino acids. Trimming took off 1 base at V and 7 bases at J, with 15 bases between the two ends. The CDR3 nucleotides read TGCAGTGCTAGAGCGGAGCCGGATGGAAATACGCAGTATTTT. Translating it yields CSARAEPDGNTQYF.

This clonotype was detected only a few times. The rearrangement uses TRBV7-2 and TRBJ2-3; unclear D gene. V lost 2 bases, J lost 4 bases, and 13 bases lay in between. The CDR3 is 15 amino acids. CDR1 is SGHTA, CDR2 FQGNSA, per germline. The CDR3 region has the DNA TGTGCCAGCAGCTTACAATTGGGGTACTCAGATACGCAGTATTTT. Translating it yields CASSLQLGYSDTQYF.

This clonotype turned up a few times. This chain uses TRBV24-1 with TRBJ1-1; unclear D gene. The CDR3 extends over 13 amino acids. The germline CDR1 and CDR2 sequences are KGHDR and SFDVKD. V lost 6 bases and J lost 4, with 11 bases in between. This CDR3 is CATSRGGFTEAFF. The CDR3 DNA reads as TGTGCCACCAGTCGGGGAGGATTCACTGAAGCTTTCTTT.

This clonotype was seen only a few times. This chain connects TRBV5-1 to TRBJ2-1; D is ambiguous. In germline, CDR1 is SGHRS, CDR2 YFSETQ. Trimming removed 4 bases at V and 0 bases at J, with 14 bases between. The CDR3 length is 16 residues. The CDR3 DNA reads TGCGCCAGCAGCACTGGAACTCGGAGCTCCTACAATGAGCAGTTCTTC. Encoded protein: CASSTGTRSSYNEQFF.

The chain has TRBV4-1 and TRBJ1-2; 8 nucleotides match TRBD1. The trim removed 0 bases at V and 3 bases at J, leaving 15 bases unmatched. Per the germline V gene, CDR1 is MGHRA and CDR2 is YSYEKL. This CDR3 comprises 19 residues. CDR3 nucleotides: TGCGCCAGCAGCCAAGATCCCGGCCAGGGGGCGCTTACATACTATGGCTACACCTTC. Translated, it gives CASSQDPGQGALTYYGYTF.

This clonotype showed up many times. This sequence joins TRBV6-5 and TRBJ1-3; tentatively, D is TRBD1 (6 bases). CDR1 and CDR2 (germline): MNHEY, SVGAGI. V was shortened by 4 bases and J by 1 base, with 8 bases between the two germline ends. This CDR3 region has 14 residues. The DNA for the CDR3 is TGTGCCAGCAGTTTAGGGGGGTCTGGAAACACCATATATTTT. Translated, it gives CASSLGGSGNTIYF.

Only a few counts were recorded for this clonotype. J is TRBJ2-1 and V is TRBV7-2; 7 nucleotides line up with TRBD1. J lost 5 bases, V lost 7 bases, and 8 bases had no gene match. Germline values: CDR1 SGHTA, CDR2 FQGNSA. The CDR3 runs 14 residues. CDR3 DNA sequence: TGTGCCAGCAAGACGGACAGGCGCCACAATGAGCAGTTCTTC. Translating gives CASKTDRRHNEQFF.

This clonotype came up a few times. The rearrangement uses TRBV12-3 or TRBV12-4 and TRBJ2-1, with TRBD1 identical over 9 bases. The CDR3 covers 15 residues. Trimming removed 5 bases from V and 1 base from J; junction bases left unmatched: 3. For the CDR3, the DNA is TGTGCCAGCAGTGCCGGGACAGGGTCCTACAATGAGCAGTTCTTC. This sequence encodes CASSAGTGSYNEQFF.

In this sample, this clonotype turned up many times. The chain recombines TRBV27 with TRBJ2-7; unclear D gene. The CDR3 has 14 residues. V was cut by 8 bases and J by 2 bases, with 16 bases left in between. The germline CDR1 and CDR2 sequences are MNHEY and SMNVEV (reference sequence). The DNA of the CDR3 is TGTGCCAGCCGAGAAGCGCAGCCACCCTACGAGCAGTACTTC. It is translated as CASREAQPPYEQYF.

This clonotype was observed a few times. The chain has TRBV18 and TRBJ2-5; the D is unclear. Germline V lookup: CDR1 KGHSH, CDR2 LQKENI. The CDR3 covers 12 residues. DNA for the CDR3: TGTGCATCTGGTCGTACGGAGGAGACCCAGTACTTC. This translates into CASGRTEETQYF.

This clonotype was seen a few times. CDR3 bases: TGCGCCAGCAGCCCAACGACCGGGTATGGCTACACCTTC. The encoded protein is CASSPTTGYGYTF. This chain joins TRBV5-1 and TRBJ1-2, with D unclear. This CDR3 has 13 amino acids. V lost 4 bases and J 5 bases, leaving 12 bases between the germline ends. Germline CDR1 SGHRS, CDR2 YFSETQ.

This clonotype was counted a few times. The V gene is TRBV13, the J gene TRBJ1-1; TRBD1 matches at 8 bases. Trimming removed 7 bases from V and 3 bases from J; junction bases left unmatched: 10. This CDR3 region has 15 residues. Germline-derived CDR1 and CDR2 are PRHDT and FYEKMQ (reference sequence). CDR3 sequence: CASTLDRGGDTEAFF. CDR3 nucleotide sequence: TGTGCCAGCACCCTAGACAGGGGAGGGGACACTGAAGCTTTCTTT.

The chain combines TRBV2 with TRBJ2-5; 9 nucleotides align to TRBD1. This CDR3 comprises 13 residues. Germline V gene sequence: CDR1 SNHLY, CDR2 FYNNEI. The V and J ends lost 7 bases and 3 bases, in that order; junction bases with no gene match: 3. The CDR3: CASTGTGKETQYF. The DNA for the CDR3 is TGTGCCAGCACGGGGACAGGGAAAGAGACCCAGTACTTC.

This clonotype appeared a few times. The V and J genes are TRBV11-2 and TRBJ1-1, with D maybe TRBD1 (5 bases). The CDR3 covers 15 residues. V was clipped by 6 bases and J by 4 bases, with 18 bases between them. Germline V gene lookup returns CDR1 SGHAT and CDR2 FQNNGV. The CDR3 loop is CASRNGGFSGTEAFF. CDR3 DNA sequence: TGTGCCAGCAGAAATGGGGGGTTTTCGGGCACTGAAGCTTTCTTT. Full variable domain (missing parts from reference TRBV11-2 and TRBJ1-1): EAGVAQSPRYKIIEKRQSVAFWCNPISGHATLYWYQQILGQGPKLLIQFQNNGVVDDSQLPKDRFSAERLKGVDSTLKIQPAKLEDSAVYLCASRNGGFSGTEAFFGQGTRLTVV.

This clonotype occurred a few times. J is TRBJ1-3 and V is TRBV9, with 8 bases that match TRBD1. V shed 7 bases, J shed 0 bases, and the junction held 6 bases outside the gene matches. Germline loops: CDR1 SGDLS, CDR2 YYNGEE. The CDR3 totals 15 residues. CDR3 in amino acids: CASGTGDLSGNTIYF. CDR3 DNA sequence: TGTGCCAGCGGGACAGGCGATCTCTCTGGAAACACCATATATTTT.